These 30 T cell receptor beta chains share one sample of origin, sequenced in a study of PD-L1 blockade in urothelial cancer. Only in-frame clones appear in the TCRdb table, and some are missing; sequencing was by immunoSEQ multiplex PCR. The sample yields more than 40,000 clones, about 83% seen once. This sample's time point: peripheral blood 6 weeks after treatment start. The sequencing used PBMCs, collected around atezolizumab (anti-PD-L1) treatment. Every receptor here comes from a man in his fifties or sixties with urothelial cancer.

V and J are TRBV6-1 and TRBJ2-5, with D possibly being TRBD2 (7 bases). The germline CDR1 and CDR2 sequences are MNHNS and SASEGT. This CDR3 region has 14 residues. V was trimmed by 4 bases and J by 5 bases, leaving 14 bases between them. The CDR3 sequence: CASSAVQGGETQYF. CDR3 bases: TGTGCCAGCAGTGCAGTACAGGGAGGGGAGACCCAGTACTTC.

This chain joins TRBV6-1 and TRBJ1-6, with a possible D match to TRBD1 (5 bases). Looked up from germline, CDR1 is MNHNS and CDR2 is SASEGT. Trimming stripped 2 bases from V and 9 bases from J, with 11 bases between. The CDR3 consists of 14 residues. Here the CDR3 reads CASSEILGLSPLHF. The CDR3 region has the DNA TGTGCCAGCAGTGAAATTTTGGGACTTTCACCCCTCCACTTT.

V gene TRBV5-5 combines with J gene TRBJ1-1; D gene uncertain. Trimming removed 2 bases from V and 0 bases from J, with 5 bases in between. This CDR3 comprises 13 residues. Germline loops: CDR1 SGHKS, CDR2 YYEKEE (reference sequence). CDR3 bases: TGTGCCAGCAGCTTCGACTTGAACACTGAAGCTTTCTTT. Amino acids: CASSFDLNTEAFF.

The chain recombines TRBV7-9 with TRBJ2-7; tentative D call: TRBD1 (5 bases). This CDR3 has 12 amino acids. In germline, CDR1 is SEHNR, CDR2 FQNEAQ (reference sequence). The germline V and J ends were trimmed by 3 bases and 4 bases, with 7 bases remaining between them. CDR3 in DNA: TGTGCCAGCAGCTTGGACACTTACGAGCAGTACTTC. Its protein product is CASSLDTYEQYF.

The count of this clone is one. The rearrangement joins TRBV28 to TRBJ2-7, with no clear D. The V and J ends lost 3 bases and 4 bases respectively, with 10 bases between them. This CDR3 has 13 amino acids. The germline gives CDR1 MDHEN, CDR2 SYDVKM. CDR3 nucleotide sequence: TGTGCCAGCAGTTTGCCGACTGGTTACGAGCAGTACTTC. Translation gives CASSLPTGYEQYF.

This rearrangement joins TRBV5-4 to TRBJ2-3; TRBD1 might be the D (6 bases). The CDR3 extends over 14 amino acids. Trimming removed 1 base from V and 4 bases from J, with 10 bases in between. Germline lookup yields CDR1 SGHNT and CDR2 YYREEE (reference sequence). The CDR3 nucleotides read TGTGCCAGCAGCTTGCCAGGGGCGGCAGATACGCAGTATTTT. This translates into CASSLPGAADTQYF. Filled out from reference TRBV5-4 and TRBJ2-3, the complete variable domain reads ETGVTQSPTHLIKTRGQQVTLRCSSQSGHNTVSWYQQALGQGPQFIFQYYREEENGRGNFPPRFSGLQFPNYSSELNVNALELDDSALYLCASSLPGAADTQYFGPGTRLTVL.

V is TRBV2 and J is TRBJ1-1, with D possibly being TRBD1 (5 bases). Trimming removed 6 bases at V and 4 bases at J, with 18 bases between. The CDR3 contains 15 residues. Germline V lookup: CDR1 SNHLY, CDR2 FYNNEI. Here the CDR3 reads CASSVFSGGTTEAFF. Here the CDR3 DNA reads TGTGCCAGCAGCGTCTTTTCCGGGGGGACCACTGAAGCTTTCTTT.

The chain recombines TRBV2 with TRBJ1-5; no definite D call. Germline CDR1 and CDR2: SNHLY and FYNNEI. This CDR3 has 15 amino acids. Trimming took off 3 bases at V and 6 bases at J, with 15 bases between the two ends. The CDR3, as DNA: TGTGCCAGCAGTGATAACGTGGCTCGCAGTCAGCCCCAGCATTTT. Translation gives CASSDNVARSQPQHF.

The chain uses TRBV6-6 and TRBJ2-1; TRBD1 matches 8 bases. V trimming: 8 bases; J trimming: 8 bases; junction bases outside the gene matches: 8. The CDR3 length is 13 residues. CDR1 is MNHNY and CDR2 is SVGAGI in the germline V gene (reference sequence). In DNA, the CDR3 is TGTGCCAGCGAAACAGGGGGTATCGATGAGCAGTTCTTC. It specifies CASETGGIDEQFF.

The chain employs TRBV5-8 and TRBJ2-6, with a weak D call TRBD2 (5 bases). V dropped 4 bases and J dropped 0 bases, with 8 bases sitting between them. The CDR3 is made up of 15 amino acids. Looked up from germline, CDR1 is SGHTS and CDR2 is YDEGEE. Here the CDR3 DNA reads TGTGCCAGCAGCCCTCGGGGCTCTGGGGCCAACGTCCTGACTTTC. Translated: CASSPRGSGANVLTF.

J is TRBJ2-7 and V is TRBV27; 7 bases fit TRBD1. Trimming at V came to 6 bases and at J to 5 bases, leaving 7 bases not matched to a gene. The CDR3 extends over 13 amino acids. Germline V lookup: CDR1 MNHEY, CDR2 SMNVEV (reference sequence). CDR3 in DNA: TGTGCCAGCAGCCTACAGGGGACGGACGAGCAGTACTTC. Translated, it gives CASSLQGTDEQYF.

The CDR3 spells CASTRDRSYEQYF. CDR3 bases: TGTGCCAGTACGCGGGACAGGTCCTACGAGCAGTACTTC. The rearrangement joins TRBV28 to TRBJ2-7; 8 bases are a match to TRBD1. The CDR3 has 13 amino acids. J was trimmed by 1 base and V by 9 bases; bases with no gene match: 5. Germline V CDR1 and CDR2: MDHEN, SYDVKM.

The CDR3 region has the DNA TGTGCCAGCAGTTCGGTGTGGGACAGGGAGTCGCCCCAGCATTTT. Translated, it gives CASSSVWDRESPQHF. The chain employs TRBV6-1 and TRBJ1-5, with 9 bases lining up with TRBD1. This CDR3 region has 15 residues. Trimming removed 5 bases from V and 9 bases from J; junction bases left unmatched: 11. Looked up from germline, CDR1 is MNHNS and CDR2 is SASEGT.

This clone was seen only once. V gene TRBV30 combines with J gene TRBJ2-5, with D possibly matching TRBD2 (5 bases). CDR3 length equals 12 residues. Deletions cut 0 bases from V and 5 bases from J, with 7 bases between. Germline CDR1 and CDR2: GTSNPN and SVGIG (reference sequence). As DNA, the CDR3 is TGTGCCTGGAGTGTACGAGGGGAGACCCAGTACTTC. Translation gives CAWSVRGETQYF.

V usage is TRBV20-1 and J usage is TRBJ2-1; tentative D call: TRBD2 (5 bases). V was clipped by 6 bases and J by 3 bases, with 6 bases between them. The CDR3 has 11 amino acids. CDR1 and CDR2 from the germline V gene are DFQATT and SNEGSKA (reference sequence). CDR3 in amino acids: CSAGVYNEQFF. The CDR3, as DNA: TGCAGTGCCGGGGTCTACAATGAGCAGTTCTTC.

This chain connects TRBV2 to TRBJ2-7, with 7 bases lining up with TRBD1. V was pared by 7 bases and J by 6 bases, with 6 bases of the junction left unmatched. The CDR3 covers 12 residues. The V gene's germline CDR1 is SNHLY and CDR2 FYNNEI. For the CDR3, the DNA is TGTGCCAGCAACCCAGGGGGAATCGAGCAGTACTTC. Translated, it gives CASNPGGIEQYF.

This chain links TRBV28 with TRBJ1-3, with D maybe TRBD1 (6 bases). The V gene lost 7 bases and the J gene lost 2 bases, with 12 bases spanning the gap. CDR1 and CDR2 from the germline V gene are MDHEN and SYDVKM. This CDR3 has 14 amino acids. CDR3 in amino acids: CASTTAGAGNTIYF. DNA for the CDR3: TGTGCCAGCACCACGGCAGGGGCTGGAAACACCATATATTTT.

This clone was recorded only once. V usage is TRBV30 and J usage is TRBJ2-5, with D maybe TRBD1 (6 bases). Germline CDR1 is GTSNPN and CDR2 is SVGIG (reference sequence). With 4 bases removed from V and 3 bases from J, the gap between germline ends came to 12 bases. The CDR3 length is 13 residues. The CDR3 region is CAWTRTEKETQYF. As DNA, the CDR3 is TGTGCCTGGACCCGGACAGAAAAAGAGACCCAGTACTTC.

This rearrangement joins TRBV10-3 to TRBJ2-2; no definite D call. Trimming took off 3 bases at V and 0 bases at J, with 5 bases between the two ends. The CDR3 runs 14 residues. The germline CDR1 and CDR2 sequences are ENHRY and SYGVKD. The CDR3 sequence is CAISDRTNTGELFF. In DNA, the CDR3 is TGTGCCATCAGTGACAGGACGAACACCGGGGAGCTGTTTTTT.

This clone was recorded only once. The chain couples TRBV5-1 to TRBJ2-6; tentative D call: TRBD1 (6 bases). V lost 1 base, J lost 0 bases, and 14 bases lay in between. Germline values: CDR1 SGHRS, CDR2 YFSETQ. The CDR3 runs to 18 residues. CDR3 amino acids: CASSLLVRGPSGANVLTF. CDR3 bases: TGCGCCAGCAGCTTGTTAGTCAGGGGCCCCTCTGGGGCCAACGTCCTGACTTTC.

This clone appeared a single time. This chain joins TRBV5-1 and TRBJ2-5; 9 positions match TRBD2. Germline V gene data show CDR1 as SGHRS and CDR2 as YFSETQ. V shed 4 bases, J shed 5 bases, and the junction held 6 bases outside the gene matches. The CDR3 sequence is 14 residues long. The CDR3 coding sequence is TGCGCCAGCAGCGCTAGCGGGGATGCGGAGACCCAGTACTTC. It codes for CASSASGDAETQYF.

The CDR3: CASSLTGRDTEAFF. The CDR3 DNA reads as TGCGCCAGCAGCTTGACAGGGAGAGACACTGAAGCTTTCTTT. The chain is built from TRBV5-1 and TRBJ1-1, with D possibly TRBD1 on 6 matching bases. This CDR3 is built from 14 residues. From germline, CDR1 is SGHRS and CDR2 YFSETQ. V lost 1 base, J lost 3 bases, and 10 bases lay in between. Filled out from reference TRBV5-1 and TRBJ1-1, the complete variable domain reads KAGVTQTPRYLIKTRGQQVTLSCSPISGHRSVSWYQQTPGQGLQFLFEYFSETQRNKGNFPGRFSGRQFSNSRSEMNVSTLELGDSALYLCASSLTGRDTEAFFGQGTRLTVV.

The chain recombines TRBV7-2 with TRBJ2-3; 16 nucleotides agree with TRBD2. V gave up 6 bases and J gave up 11 bases; unmatched junction bases: 5. Looked up from germline, CDR1 is SGHTA and CDR2 is FQGNSA. The CDR3 runs 14 residues. The CDR3 sequence: CASRTGLAGGEQYF. In DNA form, the CDR3 reads TGTGCCAGCAGGACGGGACTAGCGGGGGGGGAGCAGTATTTT.

The J gene is TRBJ1-2, the V gene TRBV14, with D possibly matching TRBD1 (5 bases). V was pared by 1 base and J by 4 bases, with 7 bases between. Germline CDR1 reads SGHDN; CDR2 reads FVKESK. The CDR3 is 13 residues long. CDR3 sequence reads: CASSQADSYGYTF. The CDR3 DNA follows: TGTGCCAGCAGCCAAGCTGACAGCTATGGCTACACCTTC.

As DNA, the CDR3 is TGTGCCAGCAGTGGAGGACAGGGGGTTGAGACCCAGTACTTC. This sequence encodes CASSGGQGVETQYF. The chain uses TRBV2 and TRBJ2-5; TRBD1 matches at 10 bases. The trim removed 4 bases at V and 5 bases at J, leaving 4 bases unmatched. Germline values: CDR1 SNHLY, CDR2 FYNNEI. This CDR3 comprises 14 residues. The variable domain in full, with the rest retrieved from reference TRBV2 and TRBJ2-5, is EPEVTQTPSHQVTQMGQEVILRCVPISNHLYFYWYRQILGQKVEFLVSFYNNEISEKSEIFDDQFSVERPDGSNFTLKIRSTKLEDSAMYFCASSGGQGVETQYFGPGTRLLVL.

The gene calls are TRBV7-8 and TRBJ2-2, with 12 bases lining up with TRBD2. Germline trimming cut 6 bases from V and 6 bases from J; bases unmatched to any gene: 8. In germline, CDR1 is SGHVS, CDR2 FQNEAQ. This CDR3 has 16 residues. CDR3 sequence reads: CASSPTSGGGSGELFF. The CDR3 bases are TGTGCCAGCAGTCCGACTAGCGGGGGTGGGTCCGGGGAGCTGTTTTTT.

In its sample, this clone was seen a few times. CDR3 sequence reads: CASSLSATGQGSYEQYF. The DNA of the CDR3 is TGCGCCAGCAGCTTGTCCGCTACGGGACAGGGCTCCTACGAGCAGTACTTC. V gene TRBV5-1 combines with J gene TRBJ2-7, with 9 nucleotides matching TRBD1. CDR3 length: 17 residues. The germline V gene has CDR1 SGHRS and CDR2 YFSETQ. J gave up 0 bases and V 1 base, and 8 bases lay outside the gene matches. The full variable domain, in which reference TRBV5-1 and TRBJ2-7 provide the parts outside the CDR3, is KAGVTQTPRYLIKTRGQQVTLSCSPISGHRSVSWYQQTPGQGLQFLFEYFSETQRNKGNFPGRFSGRQFSNSRSEMNVSTLELGDSALYLCASSLSATGQGSYEQYFGPGTRLTVT.

This clone was seen more than once but under ten times. The chain links TRBV25-1 to TRBJ1-1; the match to TRBD1 covers 9 bases. Germline CDR1 MGHDK, CDR2 SYGVNS. CDR3 length: 14 residues. J lost 4 bases, V lost 6 bases, and 6 bases had no gene match. In DNA form, the CDR3 reads TGTGCCAGCAGAGGGACAGGGTGGATCACTGAAGCTTTCTTT. It translates to CASRGTGWITEAFF.

The rearrangement links TRBV7-2 to TRBJ1-2; D might be TRBD1 (5 bases). The CDR3 covers 15 residues. Germline-derived CDR1 and CDR2 are SGHTA and FQGNSA. The V end was cut by 1 base, the J end by 2 bases, with 11 bases between. As DNA, the CDR3 is TGTGCCAGCAGCTTAGGCGCAGGGTCCAACTATGGCTACACCTTC. This encodes CASSLGAGSNYGYTF.

This chain connects TRBV6-1 to TRBJ2-7, with D tentatively TRBD2 (5 bases). Germline assignment: CDR1 MNHNS and CDR2 SASEGT. The CDR3 has 13 amino acids. The V end was cut by 4 bases, the J end by 7 bases, with 14 bases between. In DNA, the CDR3 is TGTGCCAGCAGTGTACTGGGATCGGGAGAGCAGTACTTC. Protein sequence: CASSVLGSGEQYF.